The sequence of this T cell receptor (beta chain) was determined in a study of blood T cell repertoires in COVID-19. Study information: The study drew acute and convalescent COVID-19 samples from the United States, Italy and Spain. Nucleic acid was either cDNA or gDNA, and it came from T cells, B-cell-depleted T cells, or PBMCs.

Original processing methods: Researchers report that nucleated cell counts were estimated from reference gene primer amplification. Here immunoSEQ multiplex PCR was the method, and the copy in TCRdb shows in-frame clones only, minus some. That table furnishes V, J and clone size, whereas the DNA furnished D and trimming. This table has some 180,000 clones, 83% appearing once. The CDR3 loop spans 14 amino acids. V lost 0 bases and J lost 5, with 11 bases in between. From germline, CDR1 is SGHRS and CDR2 YFSETQ. Sequencing used peripheral blood. V usage is TRBV5-1 and J usage is TRBJ2-5, with D possibly matching TRBD1 (5 bases). This clonotype originated in an elderly woman with acute or convalescent COVID-19. CDR3 protein: CASSLGQGEETQYF. The DNA for the CDR3 is TGCGCCAGCAGCTTGGGGCAGGGCGAGGAGACCCAGTACTTC.